The 31 T cell receptor beta chains below were found in one sample sequenced in a study of blood T cell repertoires in COVID-19. Sequenced by immunoSEQ multiplex PCR; TCRdb stores in-frame clones only, minus some. The repertoire holds 60,000 to 80,000 clones, about 89% seen once, with roughly 0.58% in the top ten. Sequencing was done on a sample of peripheral blood. All receptors come from a man aged 55 to 70 with acute or convalescent COVID-19.

V usage is TRBV29-1 and J usage is TRBJ1-5; 7 bases match TRBD1. Looked up from germline, CDR1 is SQVTM and CDR2 is ANQGSEA. The CDR3 covers 14 residues. Unmatched junction bases numbered 10, after V lost 6 bases and J lost 5 bases. The CDR3 DNA is TGCAGCGTCGTCACTACAGGGGCGGATCAGCCCCAGCATTTT. This encodes CSVVTTGADQPQHF.

The rearrangement links TRBV5-6 to TRBJ1-1; no definite D call. V lost 0 bases to trimming and J lost 7 bases, with 4 bases between them. Germline V gene data show CDR1 as SGHDT and CDR2 as YYEEEE. The CDR3 has 11 amino acids. The CDR3 DNA reads TGTGCCAGCAGCTTGGCACTTGAAGCTTTCTTT. This codes for CASSLALEAFF.

The V call is TRBV5-1, the J call TRBJ2-5; 8 nucleotides line up with TRBD2. The CDR3 spans 15 residues. Germline-derived CDR1 and CDR2 are SGHRS and YFSETQ. The V gene end was trimmed by 2 bases and the J gene end by 1 base; junction bases not matched to a gene: 4. Written as DNA, the CDR3 is TGCGCCAGCAGCTTAAGCGGGAGTAGCCAAGAGACCCAGTACTTC. Translating it yields CASSLSGSSQETQYF.

The chain uses TRBV19 and TRBJ2-6, with TRBD2 matching 7 bases. Per germline, CDR1 LNHDA and CDR2 SQIVND (reference sequence). The CDR3 is 16 residues long. The junction had 4 bases not matched to a gene; V was cut back by 3 bases and J by 2 bases. CDR3 bases: TGTGCCAGTAGTATTTTTGGGGGGGCTGGGGCCAACGTCCTGACTTTC. It encodes CASSIFGGAGANVLTF.

The genes are TRBV27 and TRBJ2-3, with TRBD2 identical over 9 bases. The CDR3 has 20 residues. Looked up from germline, CDR1 is MNHEY and CDR2 is SMNVEV (reference sequence). V shed 5 bases and J 4 bases; nucleotides not matched to a gene: 22. CDR3 in amino acids: CASSLKSGLAVGPTSDTQYF. The CDR3 DNA follows: TGTGCCAGCAGTCTAAAATCGGGACTAGCAGTAGGGCCAACCTCAGATACGCAGTATTTT.

V is TRBV3-1 (or the pseudogene TRBV3-2) and J is TRBJ1-2; 8 bases are a match to TRBD1. Per germline, CDR1 LGHDT and CDR2 YNNKEL (reference sequence). V dropped 4 bases and J dropped 3; count of bases not matched to a gene: 4. This CDR3 is built from 14 residues. The CDR3 region is CASSRRGRDYGYTF. For the CDR3, the DNA is TGTGCCAGCAGCCGCAGGGGGCGCGACTATGGCTACACCTTC.

This chain links TRBV7-8 with TRBJ2-7; D gene unclear. Germline CDR1 SGHVS, CDR2 FQNEAQ. V lost 3 bases to trimming and J lost 5 bases, with 11 bases between them. The CDR3 spans 13 residues. The CDR3 region has the DNA TGTGCCAGCAGCTTTCGAGATACGCACGAGCAGTACTTC. As protein: CASSFRDTHEQYF.

The V and J genes are TRBV7-2 and TRBJ1-5, with 7 bases aligning to TRBD1. Germline CDR1 and CDR2: SGHTA and FQGNSA. There are 15 residues in the CDR3. V gave up 1 base and J gave up 5 bases; unmatched junction bases: 5. The CDR3 sequence is CASSLEQGLDQPQHF. CDR3 nucleotides: TGTGCCAGCAGCTTAGAACAGGGGTTGGATCAGCCCCAGCATTTT.

The gene calls are TRBV29-1 and TRBJ2-4; D might be TRBD1 (5 bases). Trimming pared 7 bases from V and 6 bases from J, leaving 22 bases between. Germline CDR1 SQVTM, CDR2 ANQGSEA. CDR3 length: 15 amino acids. CDR3 nucleotide sequence: TGCAGCGGGCTGACAGTTAATGACTTTAGAAACATTCAGTACTTC. Protein sequence: CSGLTVNDFRNIQYF.

CDR3 amino acids: CASSLDRGSYGYTF. The CDR3 DNA reads as TGCGCCAGCAGCTTGGACAGGGGCAGCTATGGCTACACCTTC. The chain combines TRBV5-1 with TRBJ1-2; 7 positions match TRBD1. The CDR3 sequence is 14 residues long. CDR1 and CDR2 from the germline V gene are SGHRS and YFSETQ. J was trimmed by 4 bases and V by 0 bases; bases with no gene match: 3.

The V and J genes are TRBV19 and TRBJ2-1; D gene unclear. This CDR3 has 16 amino acids. The V end lost 7 bases, the J end lost 5 bases, and 21 bases lay between the germline ends. Per the germline V gene, CDR1 is LNHDA and CDR2 is SQIVND (reference sequence). The DNA for the CDR3 is TGTGCCAGTAAACCCGCCCATAGCACGGGTAACAATGAGCAGTTCTTC. It specifies CASKPAHSTGNNEQFF.

This sequence joins TRBV18 and TRBJ1-5; a possible D gene is TRBD1 (6 bases). The germline CDR1 and CDR2 sequences are KGHSH and LQKENI. This CDR3 comprises 15 residues. V shed 2 bases and J shed 7 bases, with 15 bases lying between them. The CDR3 here is CASSPTAGVGQPQHF. In DNA, the CDR3 is TGTGCCAGCTCACCAACCGCAGGGGTCGGACAGCCCCAGCATTTT.

The chain uses TRBV7-3 and TRBJ1-5; D is ambiguous. CDR3 size: 13 residues. CDR1 and CDR2 (germline): SGHTA, FQGTGA. The germline V and J ends were trimmed by 0 bases and 4 bases, with 4 bases remaining between them. The CDR3 DNA sequence: TGTGCCAGCAGCTTAACACAGAATCAGCCCCAGCATTTT. Amino acids: CASSLTQNQPQHF.

The rearrangement uses TRBV5-8 and TRBJ1-1; 10 bases line up with TRBD1. Germline V CDR1 and CDR2: SGHTS, YDEGEE. The CDR3 consists of 13 residues. The trim removed 7 bases at V and 9 bases at J, leaving 9 bases unmatched. The chain's CDR3 is CASGQRDRGKAFF. In DNA, the CDR3 is TGTGCCAGCGGACAACGGGACAGGGGTAAAGCTTTCTTT.

This chain joins TRBV7-6 and TRBJ2-7, with TRBD1 matching over 9 bases. Trimming at V came to 6 bases and at J to 3 bases, leaving 3 bases not matched to a gene. The CDR3 loop spans 13 amino acids. Looked up from germline, CDR1 is SGHVS and CDR2 is FNYEAQ. The CDR3 DNA sequence: TGTGCCAGCAGATCGGGACAGGGCTACGAGCAGTACTTC. Its translation is CASRSGQGYEQYF.

The rearrangement uses TRBV6-4 and TRBJ2-3; 10 nucleotides match TRBD2. The ends lost 5 bases at V and 0 bases at J; junction bases unmatched: 5. The CDR3 is made up of 16 amino acids. Looked up from germline, CDR1 is MRHNA and CDR2 is SNTAGT. The CDR3 sequence: CASSWTSGSSTDTQYF. The CDR3 DNA is TGTGCCAGCAGTTGGACTAGCGGTTCTAGCACAGATACGCAGTATTTT.

The chain has TRBV19 and TRBJ2-5, with D possibly TRBD1 on 5 matching bases. Looked up from germline, CDR1 is LNHDA and CDR2 is SQIVND (reference sequence). The V end lost 5 bases, the J end lost 3 bases, and 10 bases lay between the germline ends. The CDR3 contains 13 residues. CDR3 nucleotides: TGTGCCAGTAGTTCTGACAGAGAAGAGACCCAGTACTTC. It specifies CASSSDREETQYF.

CDR3 sequence (DNA): TGTGCCAGCGGATCGGACAGCTGGTCACCCCTCCACTTT. It encodes CASGSDSWSPLHF. This chain uses TRBV7-9 with TRBJ1-6; possibly TRBD1 for D (6 bases). CDR3 length: 13 residues. V was trimmed by 8 bases and J by 10 bases, leaving 15 bases between them. Germline assignment: CDR1 SEHNR and CDR2 FQNEAQ (reference sequence).

CDR3 sequence reads: CASSFRQGFTGELFF. CDR3 coding DNA: TGCGCCAGCAGCTTTCGACAGGGGTTCACCGGGGAGCTGTTTTTT. The chain couples TRBV5-1 to TRBJ2-2; 8 positions match TRBD1. Looked up from germline, CDR1 is SGHRS and CDR2 is YFSETQ. The CDR3 loop spans 15 amino acids. J was trimmed by 4 bases and V by 2 bases; bases with no gene match: 4.

The J gene is TRBJ1-4, the V gene TRBV5-1; TRBD1 agrees at 7 bases. After removal of 7 bases from V and 6 bases from J, the junction contained 9 bases not matched to a gene. Germline V gene sequence: CDR1 SGHRS, CDR2 YFSETQ. CDR3 size: 14 residues. The CDR3 DNA is TGCGCCAGCGCACTCCAGGGGGGTTATGAAAAACTGTTTTTT. This sequence encodes CASALQGGYEKLFF.

The rearrangement uses TRBV27 and TRBJ2-2, with 14 bases that match TRBD2. V trimming: 5 bases; J trimming: 9 bases; junction bases outside the gene matches: 8. This CDR3 is built from 16 residues. Per the germline V gene, CDR1 is MNHEY and CDR2 is SMNVEV (reference sequence). Here the CDR3 reads CASSTRLAGGPRELFF. CDR3 DNA sequence: TGTGCCAGCAGTACCCGACTAGCGGGGGGGCCCCGGGAGCTGTTTTTT.

V is TRBV24-1 and J is TRBJ2-2; 8 nucleotides match TRBD2. Losses at the gene ends were 4 bases for V and 3 bases for J; bases not matched to a gene: 6. Germline CDR1 is KGHDR and CDR2 is SFDVKD. This CDR3 contains 16 residues. In DNA, the CDR3 is TGTGCCACCAGTGACCGTAGCGGGGTGTACACCGGGGAGCTGTTTTTT. This encodes CATSDRSGVYTGELFF.

The J gene is TRBJ2-3, the V gene TRBV29-1, with D possibly being TRBD1 (5 bases). Trimming cost V 6 bases and J 1 base, with 14 bases left between them. The V gene's germline CDR1 is SQVTM and CDR2 ANQGSEA. The CDR3 sequence is 14 residues long. Here the CDR3 reads CSVQQGRGTDTQYF. The CDR3 DNA reads as TGCAGCGTGCAGCAGGGCCGGGGCACAGATACGCAGTATTTT.

The CDR3 sequence: CASSFNRGGTEAFF. The DNA for the CDR3 is TGTGCCAGCAGCTTCAACAGGGGGGGAACTGAAGCTTTCTTT. The chain has TRBV11-1 and TRBJ1-1; 8 bases are a match to TRBD1. The V segment lost 3 bases and the J segment 5 bases; nucleotides outside the gene matches: 5. This CDR3 comprises 14 residues. Germline CDR1 SGHAT, CDR2 FQDESV (reference sequence). Together with reference TRBV11-1 and TRBJ1-1, the CDR3 gives the full variable domain: EAEVAQSPRYKITEKSQAVAFWCDPISGHATLYWYRQILGQGPELLVQFQDESVVDDSQLPKDRFSAERLKGVDSTLKIQPAELGDSAMYLCASSFNRGGTEAFFGQGTRLTVV.

The CDR3 DNA sequence: TGTGCCAGCAGCCTGGGACAGTTTAACTATGGCTACACCTTC. This sequence encodes CASSLGQFNYGYTF. The chain links TRBV6-5 to TRBJ1-2, with TRBD1 matching over 7 bases. The germline V gene encodes CDR1 MNHEY and CDR2 SVGAGI. V lost 6 bases and J lost 1; bases outside the gene matches: 5. The CDR3 totals 14 residues.

V gene TRBV5-8 combines with J gene TRBJ2-7; D call uncertain. CDR1 is SGHTS, CDR2 YDEGEE, per germline. Trimming stripped 1 base from V and 0 bases from J, with 14 bases between. The CDR3 runs 16 residues. This CDR3 reads CASSLRGRQSSYEQYF. DNA of the CDR3: TGTGCCAGCAGCTTGAGAGGAAGGCAGAGCTCCTACGAGCAGTACTTC. The full variable domain, with the rest looked up from reference TRBV5-8 and TRBJ2-7, is EAGVTQSPTHLIKTRGQQATLRCSPISGHTSVYWYQQALGLGLQFLLWYDEGEERNRGNFPPRFSGRQFPNYSSELNVNALELEDSALYLCASSLRGRQSSYEQYFGPGTRLTVT.

The gene calls are TRBV5-6 and TRBJ2-5; D unclear. This CDR3 is built from 13 residues. V gave up 10 bases and J gave up 2 bases, with 15 bases separating them. CDR1 is SGHDT and CDR2 is YYEEEE in the germline V gene. CDR3 sequence: CAPGEAWQETQYF. The CDR3 region has the DNA TGTGCCCCCGGCGAGGCGTGGCAAGAGACCCAGTACTTC.

CDR3 in DNA: TGTGCCAGCAGCTACGATACGGACACCGGGGAGCTGTTTTTT. Translating gives CASSYDTDTGELFF. The chain has TRBV11-3 and TRBJ2-2; D remains unclear. CDR1 and CDR2 (germline): SGHNT, YENEEA. The ends were cut back, 4 bases at V and 3 bases at J, with 9 bases in the middle. This CDR3 is 14 amino acids long.

This clone occurred once. The chain recombines TRBV19 with TRBJ1-5; 11 bases align to TRBD1. Germline V gives CDR1 LNHDA, CDR2 SQIVND (reference sequence). J gave up 0 bases and V 10 bases, and 17 bases lay outside the gene matches. The CDR3 covers 19 residues. The CDR3 sequence is CATSTYGQGAARSNQPQHF. Written as DNA, the CDR3 is TGTGCCACTAGCACCTACGGACAGGGGGCCGCGCGTAGCAATCAGCCCCAGCATTTT.

The chain has TRBV6-5 and TRBJ2-7; TRBD2 agrees at 7 bases. V lost 4 bases and J lost 2; bases outside the gene matches: 5. The CDR3 loop spans 14 amino acids. Germline V gives CDR1 MNHEY, CDR2 SVGAGI. The DNA of the CDR3 is TGTGCCAGCAGTTCTTATGGGACTACCTACGAGCAGTACTTC. Translating gives CASSSYGTTYEQYF.

The V call is TRBV5-5, the J call TRBJ2-2; a possible D gene is TRBD1 (5 bases). CDR1 and CDR2 (germline): SGHKS, YYEKEE (reference sequence). Deletions cut 0 bases from V and 3 bases from J, with 9 bases between. There are 15 residues in the CDR3. The CDR3 DNA reads as TGTGCCAGCAGCTTGGAAGGGGTTGACACCGGGGAGCTGTTTTTT. Translating it yields CASSLEGVDTGELFF.